This entry features one T cell receptor beta chain sequence. The germline gene is not matched at one end of the junction; a read error may be the cause. This entry comes from a study of T cell clonotyping in hematopoietic cell transplantation. Stated time point: recipient sample about 28 days before transplant, after cytoreduction. This CDR3 contains 16 residues. Looked up from germline, CDR1 is SSHAT and CDR2 is FNYEAQ (reference sequence). Assay used: immunoSEQ multiplex PCR; TCRdb lists only in-frame clones, some missing. Seen here are 29,000 or so clones, more than 60% observed once, and the top ten hold roughly 6.8%.

The chain is built from TRBV7-7 and TRBJ2-5, with TRBD2 matching over 13 bases. Sequences were derived from peripheral blood mononuclear cells, sampled before stem cell transplant. This clonotype was sampled from a woman aged 25 to 45 with chronic myeloid leukemia. Some clones in this sample may be carry-over from other donors' samples. The CDR3 sequence: CASSPWTSGGGETQYF. For the CDR3, the DNA is TGTGCTAGCAGCCCATGGACTAGCGGGGGTGGGGAGACCCAGTACTTC.